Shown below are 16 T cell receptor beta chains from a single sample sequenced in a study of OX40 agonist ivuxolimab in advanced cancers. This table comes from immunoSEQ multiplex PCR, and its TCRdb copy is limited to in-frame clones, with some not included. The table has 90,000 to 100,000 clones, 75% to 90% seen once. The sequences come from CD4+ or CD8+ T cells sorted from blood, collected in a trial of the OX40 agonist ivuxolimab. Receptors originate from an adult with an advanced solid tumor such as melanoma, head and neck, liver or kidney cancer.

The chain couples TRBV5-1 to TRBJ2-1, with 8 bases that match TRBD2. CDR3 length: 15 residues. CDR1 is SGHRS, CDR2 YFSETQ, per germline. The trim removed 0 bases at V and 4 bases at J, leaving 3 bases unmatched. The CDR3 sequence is CASSLGTSQYNEQFF. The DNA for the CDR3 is TGCGCCAGCAGCTTGGGGACTAGCCAATACAATGAGCAGTTCTTC.

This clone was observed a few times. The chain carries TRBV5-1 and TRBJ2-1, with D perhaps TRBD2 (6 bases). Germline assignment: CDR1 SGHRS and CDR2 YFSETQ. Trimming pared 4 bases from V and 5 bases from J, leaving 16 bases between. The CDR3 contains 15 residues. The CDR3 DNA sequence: TGCGCCAGCAGCCTCTGGAGGGGCGCCGACAATGAGCAGTTCTTC. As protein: CASSLWRGADNEQFF. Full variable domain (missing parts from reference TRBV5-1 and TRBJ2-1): KAGVTQTPRYLIKTRGQQVTLSCSPISGHRSVSWYQQTPGQGLQFLFEYFSETQRNKGNFPGRFSGRQFSNSRSEMNVSTLELGDSALYLCASSLWRGADNEQFFGPGTRLTVL.

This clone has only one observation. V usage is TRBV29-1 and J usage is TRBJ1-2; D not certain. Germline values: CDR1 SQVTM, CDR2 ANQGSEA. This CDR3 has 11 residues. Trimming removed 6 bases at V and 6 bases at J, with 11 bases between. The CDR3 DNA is TGCAGCGTCATTCCTCGGGATGGCTACACCTTC. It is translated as CSVIPRDGYTF.

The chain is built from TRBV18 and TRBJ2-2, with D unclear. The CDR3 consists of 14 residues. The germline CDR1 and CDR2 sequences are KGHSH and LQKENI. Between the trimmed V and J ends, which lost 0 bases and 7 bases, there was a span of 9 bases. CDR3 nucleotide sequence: TGTGCCAGCTCACCACCAGGATTTGACGGGGAGCTGTTTTTT. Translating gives CASSPPGFDGELFF.

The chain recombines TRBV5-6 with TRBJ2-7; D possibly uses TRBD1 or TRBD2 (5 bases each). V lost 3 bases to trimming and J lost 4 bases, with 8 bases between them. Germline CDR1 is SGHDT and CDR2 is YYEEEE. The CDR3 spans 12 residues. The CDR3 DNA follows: TGTGCCAGCAGCTGGGACGGATACGAGCAGTACTTC. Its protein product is CASSWDGYEQYF.

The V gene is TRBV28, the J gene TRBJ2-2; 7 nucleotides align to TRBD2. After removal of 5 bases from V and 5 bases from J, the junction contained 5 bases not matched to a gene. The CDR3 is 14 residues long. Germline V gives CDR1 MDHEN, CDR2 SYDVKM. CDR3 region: CASSSGTATGELFF. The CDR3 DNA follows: TGTGCCAGCAGTAGCGGGACGGCAACCGGGGAGCTGTTTTTT. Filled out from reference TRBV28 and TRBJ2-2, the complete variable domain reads DVKVTQSSRYLVKRTGEKVFLECVQDMDHENMFWYRQDPGLGLRLIYFSYDVKMKEKGDIPEGYSVSREKKERFSLILESASTNQTSMYLCASSSGTATGELFFGEGSRLTVL.

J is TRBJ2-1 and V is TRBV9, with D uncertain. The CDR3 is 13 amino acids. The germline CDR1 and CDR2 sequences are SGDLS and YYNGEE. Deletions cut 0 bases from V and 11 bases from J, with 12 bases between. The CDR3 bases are TGTGCCAGCAGCGTAGATAGGGCGGACCAGCAGTTCTTC. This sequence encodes CASSVDRADQQFF. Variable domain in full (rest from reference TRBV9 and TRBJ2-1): DSGVTQTPKHLITATGQRVTLRCSPRSGDLSVYWYQQSLDQGLQFLIQYYNGEERAKGNILERFSAQQFPDLHSELNLSSLELGDSALYFCASSVDRADQQFFGPGTRLTVL.

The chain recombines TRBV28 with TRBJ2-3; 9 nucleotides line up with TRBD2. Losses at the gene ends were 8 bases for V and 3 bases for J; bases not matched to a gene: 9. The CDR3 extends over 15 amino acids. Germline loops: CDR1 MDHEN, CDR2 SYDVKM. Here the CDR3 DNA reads TGTGCCAGCCACCCAGCGGGAGGCGCTACAGATACGCAGTATTTT. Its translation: CASHPAGGATDTQYF.

CDR3 DNA sequence: TGCGCCAGCAGCTTGGCTTCGAGGTCACCCCTCCACTTT. Translating gives CASSLASRSPLHF. This chain joins TRBV5-1 and TRBJ1-6; D remains unclear. The CDR3 covers 13 residues. Deletions cut 0 bases from V and 10 bases from J, with 8 bases between. Germline CDR1 SGHRS, CDR2 YFSETQ.

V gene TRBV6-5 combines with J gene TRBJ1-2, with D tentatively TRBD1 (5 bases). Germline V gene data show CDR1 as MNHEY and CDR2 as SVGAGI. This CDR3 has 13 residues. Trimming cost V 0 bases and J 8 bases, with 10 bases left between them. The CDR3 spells CASSYSYPGGYTF. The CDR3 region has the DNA TGTGCCAGCAGTTACTCGTATCCAGGGGGCTACACCTTC.

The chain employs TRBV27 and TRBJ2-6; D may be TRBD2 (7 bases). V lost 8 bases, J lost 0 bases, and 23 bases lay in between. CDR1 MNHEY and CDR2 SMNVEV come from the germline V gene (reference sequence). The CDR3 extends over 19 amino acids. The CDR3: CASSSPGGGSSSGANVLTF. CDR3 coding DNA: TGTGCCAGCTCTTCCCCTGGGGGGGGCTCTTCCTCTGGGGCCAACGTCCTGACTTTC.

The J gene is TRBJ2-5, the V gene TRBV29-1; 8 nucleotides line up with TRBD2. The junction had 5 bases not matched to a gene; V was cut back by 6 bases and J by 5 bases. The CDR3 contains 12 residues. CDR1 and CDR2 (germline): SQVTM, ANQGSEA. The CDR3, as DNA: TGCAGCGTCACGGGGGGGAGGGAGACCCAGTACTTC. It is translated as CSVTGGRETQYF. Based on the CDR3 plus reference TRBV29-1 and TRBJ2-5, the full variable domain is SAVISQKPSRDICQRGTSLTIQCQVDSQVTMMFWYRQQPGQSLTLIATANQGSEATYESGFVIDKFPISRPNLTFSTLTVSNMSPEDSSIYLCSVTGGRETQYFGPGTRLLVL.

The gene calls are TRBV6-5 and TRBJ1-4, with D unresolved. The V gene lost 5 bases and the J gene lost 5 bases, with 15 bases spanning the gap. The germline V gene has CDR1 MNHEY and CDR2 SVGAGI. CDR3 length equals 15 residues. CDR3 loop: CASSPLDGRNEKLFF. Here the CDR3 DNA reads TGTGCCAGCAGTCCCCTCGACGGAAGAAATGAAAAACTGTTTTTT.

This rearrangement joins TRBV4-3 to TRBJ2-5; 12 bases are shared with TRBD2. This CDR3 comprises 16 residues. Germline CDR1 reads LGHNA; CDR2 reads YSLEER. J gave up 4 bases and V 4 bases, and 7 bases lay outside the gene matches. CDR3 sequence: CASSLSTSGRGETQYF. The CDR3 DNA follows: TGCGCCAGCAGCCTCTCGACTAGCGGGAGAGGAGAGACCCAGTACTTC.

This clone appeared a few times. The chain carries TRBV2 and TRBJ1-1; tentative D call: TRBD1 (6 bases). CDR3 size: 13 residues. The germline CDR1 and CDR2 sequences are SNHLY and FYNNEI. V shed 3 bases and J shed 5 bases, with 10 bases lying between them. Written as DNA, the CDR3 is TGTGCCAGCAGTGATTTCACAGGGACTGAAGCTTTCTTT. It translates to CASSDFTGTEAFF.

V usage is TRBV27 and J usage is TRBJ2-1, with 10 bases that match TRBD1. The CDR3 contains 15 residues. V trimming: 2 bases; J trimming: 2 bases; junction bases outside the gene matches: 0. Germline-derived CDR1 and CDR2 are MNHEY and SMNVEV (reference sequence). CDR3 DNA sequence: TGTGCCAGCAGTTTAGGACAGGGGGCCTACAATGAGCAGTTCTTC. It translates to CASSLGQGAYNEQFF.